Listed below are T cell receptor beta chains from one sample, sequenced in a study of blood T cell repertoires in COVID-19. The repertoire was sequenced with immunoSEQ multiplex PCR; TCRdb's copy has only in-frame clones and lacks some. The table lists roughly 200,000 clones, approximately 81% of them singletons. Material for sequencing was peripheral blood. The receptors stem from a woman older than 75 with acute or convalescent COVID-19. CDR3s include the opening cysteine and the closing phenylalanine or tryptophan. The D gene is left open where the match is weak. Only part of the rows carry a size: once, few, many, or a class if the clone is expanded.

>TRBD1|TRBV7-9|once|TRBJ2-3
CASSRWGQTLTDTQYF
TGTGCCAGCAGCCGGTGGGGACAGACCCTCACAGATACGCAGTATTTT
>TRBD1|TRBV7-9|many|TRBJ2-4
CASSRQQGAGGKNIQYF
TGTGCCAGCAGCCGTCAACAGGGGGCCGGGGGCAAAAACATTCAGTACTTC
>.|TRBV11-2|.|TRBJ2-5
CASSLVMAGETQYF
TGTGCCAGCAGCTTAGTAATGGCAGGGGAGACCCAGTACTTC
>TRBD1|TRBV18|.|TRBJ2-5
CASSPGQGGETQYF
TGTGCCAGCTCGCCGGGACAGGGGGGAGAGACCCAGTACTTC
>TRBD2|TRBV5-4|.|TRBJ2-1
CATNADGAGGGEQFF
TGTGCCACCAACGCCGATGGGGCGGGAGGGGGTGAGCAGTTCTTC
>.|TRBV12-3/TRBV12-4|.|TRBJ1-3
CASSPTGGNTIYF
TGTGCCAGCAGTCCGACAGGCGGAAACACCATATATTTT
>.|TRBV9|.|TRBJ1-3
CASSVSTLPSGNTIYF
TGTGCCAGCAGCGTATCGACATTGCCCTCTGGAAACACCATATATTTT
>.|TRBV5-1|.|TRBJ1-3
CASSLMATNSGNTIYF
TGCGCCAGCAGCTTGATGGCCACCAACTCTGGAAACACCATATATTTT
>.|TRBV28|.|TRBJ1-1
CASSPLDRSNTEAFF
TGTGCCAGCAGTCCATTGGACAGATCGAACACTGAAGCTTTCTTT
>TRBD1|TRBV11-2|.|TRBJ1-2
CASSAQFGTGNGYTF
TGTGCCAGCAGCGCCCAATTCGGGACAGGGAATGGCTACACCTTC
>TRBD1|TRBV11-2|few|TRBJ1-1
CASSPRQGSNTEAFF
TGTGCCAGCAGCCCCAGACAGGGATCGAACACTGAAGCTTTCTTT
>.|TRBV7-8|few|TRBJ2-4
CASSPGFGAGTKNIQYF
TGTGCCAGCAGCCCGGGGTTTGGAGCCGGTACCAAAAACATTCAGTACTTC
>TRBD2|TRBV5-1|.|TRBJ2-3
CASSVGLAGSSTDTQYF
TGCGCCAGCAGCGTGGGACTAGCGGGCTCTAGCACAGATACGCAGTATTTT
>TRBD1|TRBV6-6|.|TRBJ2-7
CASSTPQGQGYF
TGTGCCAGCAGTACCCCTCAGGGACAGGGGTACTTC
>.|TRBV28|.|TRBJ2-2
CASSRLGASNTGELFF
TGTGCCAGCAGTCGCCTGGGGGCTTCGAACACCGGGGAGCTGTTTTTT
>.|TRBV29-1|.|TRBJ1-2
CSVRAGPYGYTF
TGCAGCGTTAGGGCAGGGCCATATGGCTACACCTTC
>.|TRBV18|once|TRBJ1-2
CASSPVDRNPGYTF
TGTGCCAGCTCACCTGTAGACAGGAACCCTGGCTACACCTTC
>.|TRBV10-2|once|TRBJ2-5
CASSESTLREVAETQYF
TGCGCCAGCAGTGAGTCCACCCTGAGAGAAGTTGCAGAGACCCAGTACTTC
>.|TRBV29-1|.|TRBJ1-2
CSVDSAGNYGYTF
TGCAGCGTTGACTCGGCAGGGAACTATGGCTACACCTTC
>TRBD2|TRBV7-7|.|TRBJ2-3
CASSLAGGLGDTQYF
TGTGCTAGCAGCCTGGCGGGAGGGCTCGGAGATACGCAGTATTTT
>TRBD1|TRBV11-1|.|TRBJ1-4
CASSLDRDSEKLFF
TGTGCCAGCAGCCTAGACCGGGACAGTGAAAAACTGTTTTTT
>TRBD1|TRBV28|.|TRBJ1-2
CASSKDRGGNYGYTF
TGTGCCAGCAGTAAGGACAGGGGCGGTAACTATGGCTACACCTTC
>TRBD1|TRBV2|.|TRBJ2-1
CASSGTGVRGLHDEQFF
TGTGCCAGCAGCGGGACAGGCGTTAGAGGCCTACACGATGAGCAGTTCTTC
>.|TRBV28|once|TRBJ1-3
CASSPQGHSGNTIYF
TGTGCCAGCAGTCCTCAGGGACACTCTGGAAACACCATATATTTT
>TRBD1|TRBV7-2|.|TRBJ1-4
CASSGPGQRKLFF
TGTGCCAGCAGCGGACCGGGACAGAGGAAACTGTTTTTT
>.|TRBV6-5|.|TRBJ2-5
CASAPIRETQYF
TGTGCCAGCGCCCCAATCAGGGAGACCCAGTACTTC
>.|TRBV6-6|few|TRBJ1-5
CASSYERDRGNQPQHF
TGTGCCAGCAGTTACGAGAGGGATAGGGGCAATCAGCCCCAGCATTTT
>.|TRBV5-1|.|TRBJ2-1
CASSLDPGKQFF
TGCGCCAGCAGCTTGGATCCCGGGAAGCAGTTCTTC
>.|TRBV19|few|TRBJ1-2
CASSVDTLRNGYTF
TGTGCCAGTAGTGTAGACACCCTGCGGAATGGCTACACCTTC
>.|TRBV5-1|.|TRBJ1-5
CASSLYEGDQPQHF
TGCGCCAGCAGCTTGTACGAGGGGGATCAGCCCCAGCATTTT
>.|TRBV19|.|TRBJ1-1
CASSRAALNTEAFF
TGTGCCAGTAGTAGGGCAGCACTTAACACTGAAGCTTTCTTT
>.|TRBV7-3|.|TRBJ2-1
CASSLNSGGLLYNEQFF
TGTGCCAGCAGCTTAAATAGCGGCGGGCTCCTGTACAATGAGCAGTTCTTC
>.|TRBV3-1/TRBV3-2|.|TRBJ1-2
CASSQGPGNLYGYTF
TGTGCCAGCAGCCAAGGCCCAGGGAACCTCTATGGCTACACCTTC
>TRBD1|TRBV15|.|TRBJ1-4
CATGRGQGRSEKLFF
TGTGCCACCGGCAGAGGACAGGGGAGAAGTGAAAAACTGTTTTTT
>.|TRBV7-2|.|TRBJ2-3
CASSSYPGPRGTSTDTQYF
TGTGCCAGCAGCTCATATCCGGGCCCCAGGGGAACTAGCACAGATACGCAGTATTTT
>.|TRBV5-4|.|TRBJ2-3
CASKVGPGSYTQYF
TGTGCCAGCAAAGTCGGACCGGGGTCATATACGCAGTATTTT
>.|TRBV7-2|.|TRBJ1-1
CASSFNQGGTEAFF
TGTGCCAGCAGCTTCAACCAGGGAGGTACTGAAGCTTTCTTT
>TRBD1|TRBV28|few|TRBJ1-6
CASSTTGGRSPLHF
TGTGCCAGCAGCACGACAGGGGGCCGATCACCCCTCCACTTT
>.|TRBV10-1|.|TRBJ2-3
CASSKGGGDGPDTQYF
TGCGCCAGCAGTAAGGGAGGCGGAGATGGCCCAGATACGCAGTATTTT
>TRBD1|TRBV10-3|.|TRBJ1-3
CAISGTGSAGNTIYF
TGTGCCATCAGTGGGACAGGGTCGGCGGGTAACACCATATATTTT
>.|TRBV2|.|TRBJ2-3
CASSEQGIDTQYF
TGTGCCAGCAGTGAGCAGGGAATAGATACGCAGTATTTT
>.|TRBV2|once|TRBJ1-1
CASNREGILPEAFF
TGTGCCAGCAACCGGGAAGGGATTCTCCCTGAAGCTTTCTTT
>.|TRBV4-3|.|TRBJ2-4
CASSQDRNSVIAKNIQYF
TGCGCCAGCAGCCAAGATCGTAATAGTGTCATAGCCAAAAACATTCAGTACTTC
>.|TRBV21-1|.|TRBJ2-5
CAIRATQYF
TGTGCCATTCGAGCGACCCAGTACTTC
>TRBD2|TRBV29-1|.|TRBJ2-3
CSMGAGGSTDTQYF
TGCAGCATGGGAGCGGGAGGAAGCACAGATACGCAGTATTTT
>TRBD1|TRBV18|.|TRBJ1-5
CASSPPQGAGQPQHF
TGTGCCAGCTCACCACCTCAGGGGGCGGGACAGCCCCAGCATTTT
>TRBD2|TRBV7-8|.|TRBJ2-2
CASSLRLATRTSKNTGELFF
TGTGCCAGCAGCTTAAGACTAGCCACGAGAACGTCGAAGAACACCGGGGAGCTGTTTTTT